A selection of T cell receptor beta chains follows, all from one sample in a study of T cell responses to AZD1222 COVID-19 vaccine. Some clones are missing from TCRdb's copy, which holds only in-frame ones; the method was immunoSEQ multiplex PCR. This table holds roughly 170,000 clones, 90% to 95% found once. Sequencing used peripheral blood, obtained 28 days after the second AZD1222 dose. All receptors derive from an adult who received the AZD1222 COVID-19 vaccine. Both conserved end residues are part of each CDR3. D genes are given only for firm matches. The size field is filled for only some rows; it gives once, few, many or a size class.

>.|TRBJ1-4|.|TRBV4-1
TGCGCCAGCAGCCAAACAGGGACTCGGGAAAAACTGTTTTTT
CASSQTGTREKLFF
>.|TRBJ2-3|.|TRBV5-1
TGCGCCAGCAGCTTGGCTCGCACGAGCAGTGATACGCAGTATTTT
CASSLARTSSDTQYF
>.|TRBJ2-7|.|TRBV5-6
TGTGCCAGCAGCTTGGTTTGGGCAATCGAGCAGTACTTC
CASSLVWAIEQYF
>.|TRBJ2-7|.|TRBV4-1
TGCGCCAGCAGCCAAGAAGAAAGAGTTACCTACGAGCAGTACTTC
CASSQEERVTYEQYF
>.|TRBJ1-6|.|TRBV2
TGTGCCAGCAGAGAACAGGGTTCAATTTCACCCCTCCACTTT
CASREQGSISPLHF
>.|TRBJ2-2|.|TRBV25-1
TGTGCCAGCAGTGCCCCAGGGCACACCGGGGAGCTGTTTTTT
CASSAPGHTGELFF
>TRBD1|TRBJ1-1|.|TRBV19
TGTGCCAGTAGTCCCTGGGACAGGGATTTCACCACTGAAGCTTTCTTT
CASSPWDRDFTTEAFF
>TRBD2|TRBJ2-7|.|TRBV28
TGTGCCAGCAGTCAACGGGGGGGCTTTCCCCGCGAGCAGTACTTC
CASSQRGGFPREQYF
>.|TRBJ2-5|.|TRBV2
TGTGCCAGCGGCGATAGCGGGACCCAGTACTTC
CASGDSGTQYF
>.|TRBJ2-7|.|TRBV28
TGTGCCAGCACGGGACATCACTACGAGCAGTACTTC
CASTGHHYEQYF
>.|TRBJ1-5|.|TRBV7-9
TGTGCCAGCAGCCCCGTGGGCGGGGGCAATCAGCCCCAGCATTTT
CASSPVGGGNQPQHF
>.|TRBJ1-4|.|TRBV7-9
TGTGCCAGCAGCTTAGCGCAGCAGGGCGGATCAACTAATGAAAAACTGTTTTTT
CASSLAQQGGSTNEKLFF
>.|TRBJ2-7|.|TRBV5-5
TGTGCCAGCAGCTTGATGCCCACCACCTACGAGCAGTACTTC
CASSLMPTTYEQYF
>TRBD1|TRBJ2-7|.|TRBV19
TGTGCCAGTAGTCAGGACAGGGGAACCTACGAGCAGTACTTC
CASSQDRGTYEQYF
>.|TRBJ1-1|.|TRBV30
TGTGCCTGGAAGCCTGGTAGGAACACTGAAGCTTTCTTT
CAWKPGRNTEAFF
>.|TRBJ2-2|.|TRBV12-5
TGTGCTAGTGGTTTGGTAATGGGGATAACCGGGGAGCTGTTTTTT
CASGLVMGITGELFF
>.|TRBJ2-1|.|TRBV9
TGTGCCAGCAGCCCTACTACCGGGACTTTCAATGAGCAGTTCTTC
CASSPTTGTFNEQFF
>.|TRBJ1-1|.|TRBV19
TGTGCCAGTTCAGACCCGGGGATTACCACTGAAGCTTTCTTT
CASSDPGITTEAFF
>.|TRBJ2-3|once|TRBV2
TGTGCCAGCAGTGACTTGGCCTCAGTAGCAGATACGCAGTATTTT
CASSDLASVADTQYF
>.|TRBJ2-5|.|TRBV7-8
TGTGCCAGCAGCTCGGACAGAAGACAAGAGACCCAGTACTTC
CASSSDRRQETQYF
>.|TRBJ2-3|.|TRBV19
TGTGCCAGTAGTATATTTGCGGGTACAGATACGCAGTATTTT
CASSIFAGTDTQYF
>.|TRBJ2-7|.|TRBV16
TGTGCCAGCAGCCAATCAAGGGGGGAGCAGTACTTC
CASSQSRGEQYF
>.|TRBJ1-1|.|TRBV15
TGTGCCACCAGCAGTAGCCCCTGGGGGACTGAAGCTTTCTTT
CATSSSPWGTEAFF
>.|TRBJ2-1|.|TRBV11-2
TGTGCCAGCAGCTTTTTTGTGGCCTCCTACAATGAGCAGTTCTTC
CASSFFVASYNEQFF
>.|TRBJ2-3|.|TRBV19
TGTGCCAGTAGCGATTTTAGTACTAGCACAGATACGCAGTATTTT
CASSDFSTSTDTQYF
>.|TRBJ1-4|.|TRBV27
TGTGCCAGCAGTTCCACCTCAGGGGAAGGAGAGTTTTTT
CASSSTSGEGEFF
>.|TRBJ2-7|.|TRBV7-2
TGTGCCAGCAGAAAAGGGGGTTGGAACGAGCAGTACTTC
CASRKGGWNEQYF